This T cell receptor beta chain was recovered during a study of PD-1 blockade in classical Hodgkin lymphoma. Across the study: Nivolumab dosed at 3 mg/kg went to patients intravenously every 2 weeks.

Every one of the patients relapsed after autologous stem cell transplantation (brentuximab vedotin exposure was variable). Best responses included complete response and partial response; otherwise, the best response was progressive disease. Regarding this clone: Its antigen remains unidentified.

Assay used: immunoSEQ multiplex PCR; TCRdb lists only in-frame clones, some missing. The data contain about 14,000 clones, 70% to 90% of them singletons. V shed 2 bases and J shed 8 bases, with 15 bases lying between them. This CDR3 is built from 14 residues. CDR1 and CDR2 (germline): MNHEY, SVGAGI. Findings of the study overall: Unlike CD8+ TCR diversity, which did not rise significantly by C4D1, CD4+ TCR diversity did.

The chain links TRBV6-5 to TRBJ1-1, with D tentatively TRBD1 (6 bases). The source is a human donor with classical Hodgkin lymphoma. The sequencing here drew on peripheral blood mononuclear cells (PBMCs), taken at baseline. This CDR3 is CASSYISRGREAFF. The CDR3 nucleotides read TGTGCCAGCAGTTACATAAGTCGGGGGCGGGAAGCTTTCTTT.